The rows below give T cell receptor beta chains drawn from one sample of a study of OX40 agonist ivuxolimab in advanced cancers. Only in-frame clones appear in the TCRdb table, and some are missing; sequencing was by immunoSEQ multiplex PCR. The data contain just over 90,000 clones, 92% of them singletons. Source: CD4+ or CD8+ T cells sorted from blood, taken in a trial of the OX40 agonist ivuxolimab. The receptor set was obtained from an adult with an advanced solid tumor such as melanoma, head and neck, liver or kidney cancer. Both conserved end residues are part of each CDR3. D genes are given only for firm matches. Size is stated for part of the rows, as once, few or many counts, or as a class when the clone is expanded.

d_call	clone_size	v_call	j_call	cdr3_aa	cdr3_nt
-	-	TRBV6-5	TRBJ2-7	CASSYQVTGYEQYF	TGTGCCAGCAGTTACCAAGTAACAGGCTACGAGCAGTACTTC
-	once	TRBV9	TRBJ2-3	CASSPGRGADTQYF	TGTGCCAGCAGCCCCGGTAGGGGCGCAGATACGCAGTATTTT
-	-	TRBV15	TRBJ2-1	CATSSRGHRGNEQFF	TGTGCCACCAGCAGTAGGGGACACCGGGGCAATGAGCAGTTCTTC
-	-	TRBV14	TRBJ2-7	CASSQPGYSYEQYF	TGTGCCAGCAGCCAGCCCGGGTACTCCTACGAGCAGTACTTC
-	-	TRBV27	TRBJ2-7	CASSLSSQFYEQYF	TGTGCCAGCAGTTTATCGAGTCAGTTCTACGAGCAGTACTTC
-	-	TRBV5-1	TRBJ2-7	CASSLNNYEQYF	TGCGCCAGCAGCTTAAATAACTACGAGCAGTACTTC
-	-	TRBV27	TRBJ2-7	CASRTGYEQYF	TGTGCCAGCAGAACGGGCTACGAGCAGTACTTC
-	-	TRBV5-4	TRBJ2-4	CASSLGDIQYF	TGTGCCAGCAGCTTGGGAGACATTCAGTACTTC
TRBD1	once	TRBV30	TRBJ2-3	CAWSSGTATDTQYF	TGTGCCTGGAGCTCCGGGACAGCCACAGATACGCAGTATTTT
-	-	TRBV10-3	TRBJ2-3	CAISGLGGTDTQYF	TGTGCCATCAGTGGACTAGGTGGCACAGATACGCAGTATTTT
TRBD1	-	TRBV10-3	TRBJ1-1	CAIRDRITEAFF	TGTGCCATCAGGGACAGGATCACTGAAGCTTTCTTT
-	-	TRBV19	TRBJ1-1	CASSERTVNTEAFF	TGTGCCAGTAGTGAAAGGACAGTGAACACTGAAGCTTTCTTT
-	-	TRBV27	TRBJ1-2	CASSSPREGDYGYTF	TGTGCCAGCAGTTCGCCCCGGGAGGGTGACTATGGCTACACCTTC
-	-	TRBV18	TRBJ2-3	CASSPTFESSSTDTQYF	TGTGCCAGCTCACCAACCTTTGAGTCCTCTAGCACAGATACGCAGTATTTT
TRBD2	-	TRBV30	TRBJ2-1	CAWSKGTSYNEQFF	TGTGCCTGGAGCAAAGGGACTAGCTACAATGAGCAGTTCTTC
-	-	TRBV13	TRBJ2-3	CASSLRWLAVTDTQYF	TGTGCCAGCAGCCTCCGTTGGCTAGCCGTCACAGATACGCAGTATTTT
-	-	TRBV2	TRBJ2-7	CASSETADPYEQYF	TGTGCCAGCAGTGAAACAGCCGATCCCTACGAGCAGTACTTC
-	-	TRBV4-1	TRBJ2-2	CASSQETYGELFF	TGCGCCAGCAGCCAAGAAACGTACGGGGAGCTGTTTTTT
-	-	TRBV4-2	TRBJ2-7	CASSQDGGYVDEQYF	TGTGCCAGCAGCCAAGATGGAGGTTACGTGGACGAGCAGTACTTC
-	-	TRBV19	TRBJ1-4	CASSPGLPGREKLFF	TGTGCCAGTAGTCCCGGGTTGCCGGGTCGTGAAAAACTGTTTTTT
-	-	TRBV21-1	TRBJ2-7	CASSISRDSTYEQYF	TGTGCCAGCAGCATCTCCCGGGACAGCACCTACGAGCAGTACTTC
-	-	TRBV12-5	TRBJ2-7	CASGLVPWRGETYEQYF	TGTGCTAGTGGTTTGGTCCCGTGGAGAGGGGAGACCTACGAGCAGTACTTC
-	-	TRBV27	TRBJ1-1	CASSLGGREAFF	TGTGCCAGCAGTTTGGGGGGCAGGGAAGCTTTCTTT
TRBD2	-	TRBV27	TRBJ2-3	CASSFAGGYPDTQYF	TGTGCCAGCAGCTTTGCGGGGGGTTATCCAGATACGCAGTATTTT
-	-	TRBV4-1	TRBJ1-1	CASSQGRTEAFF	TGCGCCAGCAGCCAGGGGCGCACTGAAGCTTTCTTT
-	medium-sized	TRBV19	TRBJ1-1	CASTLTENTEAFF	TGTGCCAGTACCCTGACCGAGAACACTGAAGCTTTCTTT
-	once	TRBV10-1	TRBJ1-1	CASSEMVGRGTEAFF	TGCGCCAGCAGTGAGATGGTGGGGCGAGGTACTGAAGCTTTCTTT
-	-	TRBV13	TRBJ2-7	CASSFSGVEQYF	TGTGCCAGCAGCTTTTCAGGGGTCGAGCAGTACTTC
-	-	TRBV19	TRBJ1-1	CASTLGEVNTEAFF	TGTGCCAGTACCCTGGGTGAAGTGAACACTGAAGCTTTCTTT
-	-	TRBV2	TRBJ2-5	CASTENPGQPWETQYF	TGTGCCAGCACCGAAAACCCAGGACAACCTTGGGAGACCCAGTACTTC
-	-	TRBV4-1	TRBJ2-7	CASSQEARPGLPYEQYF	TGCGCCAGCAGCCAAGAGGCCAGACCGGGACTGCCATACGAGCAGTACTTC
-	once	TRBV6-5	TRBJ2-3	CASSYLGGGQRDTQYF	TGTGCCAGCAGTTACCTGGGAGGCGGACAAAGAGATACGCAGTATTTT
-	-	TRBV11-2	TRBJ2-7	CASSLAGASRYEQYF	TGTGCCAGCAGCTTAGCGGGGGCATCCCGCTACGAGCAGTACTTC
TRBD1	-	TRBV5-1	TRBJ1-1	CASSPYRGMNTEAFF	TGCGCCAGCAGTCCGTACAGGGGCATGAACACTGAAGCTTTCTTT
-	-	TRBV29-1	TRBJ1-3	CSVWTVTTGNTIYF	TGCAGCGTTTGGACAGTAACAACTGGAAACACCATATATTTT
-	-	TRBV14	TRBJ1-2	CASSQVERGGDGYTF	TGTGCCAGCAGCCAAGTAGAACGCGGGGGCGACGGCTACACCTTC
TRBD1	-	TRBV19	TRBJ1-5	CASTILPGQGHQPQHF	TGTGCCAGTACTATACTTCCGGGACAGGGACATCAGCCCCAGCATTTT
-	-	TRBV5-5	TRBJ2-6	CASSSTYRTSYSGANVLTF	TGTGCCAGCAGCTCTACATACCGGACATCCTACTCTGGGGCCAACGTCCTGACTTTC
-	once	TRBV13	TRBJ1-2	CASSLSQNYGYTF	TGTGCCAGCAGCCTTAGCCAGAACTATGGCTACACCTTC
TRBD1	-	TRBV27	TRBJ2-1	CASSMLGGKSYNEQFF	TGTGCCAGCAGTATGTTAGGGGGCAAGTCCTACAATGAGCAGTTCTTC
TRBD1	-	TRBV2	TRBJ1-1	CASSEEGQLRGAFF	TGTGCCAGCAGTGAGGAGGGACAGCTACGAGGAGCTTTCTTT
-	-	TRBV19	TRBJ2-1	CASSAITTPYNEQFF	TGTGCCAGTAGTGCGATTACTACCCCCTACAATGAGCAGTTCTTC
-	-	TRBV4-3	TRBJ2-1	CASSQVWDYNEQFF	TGCGCCAGCAGCCAAGTGTGGGACTACAATGAGCAGTTCTTC
-	-	TRBV9	TRBJ2-7	CASSVGGREQYF	TGTGCCAGCAGCGTTGGGGGGCGGGAGCAGTACTTC
-	few	TRBV27	TRBJ1-1	CASGSSNTEAFF	TGTGCCAGCGGATCTTCGAACACTGAAGCTTTCTTT
-	-	TRBV11-2	TRBJ2-1	CASSFHEQFF	TGTGCCAGCAGCTTTCATGAGCAGTTCTTC
TRBD2	once	TRBV11-2	TRBJ2-7	CASSLGTSGSMYF	TGTGCCAGCAGCTTAGGGACTAGCGGGAGCATGTACTTC
-	-	TRBV28	TRBJ2-5	CASSFNGGRANEGQYF	TGTGCCAGCAGCTTTAACGGTGGCAGGGCGAACGAGGGCCAGTACTTC
-	-	TRBV25-1	TRBJ1-1	CASSEYVGGLRAFF	TGTGCCAGCAGTGAATATGTGGGGGGTCTACGGGCTTTCTTT
-	-	TRBV11-2	TRBJ2-1	CASSLGGSSYNEQFF	TGTGCCAGCAGCTTAGGTGGTAGCTCCTACAATGAGCAGTTCTTC
TRBD2	few	TRBV6-1	TRBJ2-1	CASSDPPDSGSHEQFF	TGTGCCAGCAGTGATCCCCCTGATAGCGGGAGCCATGAGCAGTTCTTC
-	once	TRBV27	TRBJ1-1	CASSLFGLGTEAFF	TGTGCCAGCAGTTTATTTGGCTTGGGCACTGAAGCTTTCTTT
TRBD2	-	TRBV9	TRBJ2-5	CASSVNVAGPAQYF	TGTGCCAGCAGCGTAAACGTAGCGGGGCCGGCCCAGTACTTC